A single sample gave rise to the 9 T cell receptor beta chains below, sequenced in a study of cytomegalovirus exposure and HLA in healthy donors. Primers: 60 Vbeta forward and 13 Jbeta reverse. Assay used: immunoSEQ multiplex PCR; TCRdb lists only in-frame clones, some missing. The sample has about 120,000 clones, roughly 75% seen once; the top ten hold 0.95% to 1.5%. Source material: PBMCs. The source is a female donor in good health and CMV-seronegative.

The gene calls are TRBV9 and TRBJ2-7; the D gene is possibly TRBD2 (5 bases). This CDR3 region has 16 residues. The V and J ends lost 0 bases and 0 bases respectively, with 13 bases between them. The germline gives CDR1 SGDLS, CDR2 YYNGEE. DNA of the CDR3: TGTGCCAGCAGCGTAGGAAAAGACACTAGCTCCTACGAGCAGTACTTC. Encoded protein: CASSVGKDTSSYEQYF.

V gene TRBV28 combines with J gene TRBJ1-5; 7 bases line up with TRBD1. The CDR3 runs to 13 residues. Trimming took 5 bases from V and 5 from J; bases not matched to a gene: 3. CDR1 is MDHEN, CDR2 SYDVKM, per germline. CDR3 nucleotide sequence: TGTGCCAGCAGTCCCAGGGGGGATCAGCCCCAGCATTTT. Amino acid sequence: CASSPRGDQPQHF.

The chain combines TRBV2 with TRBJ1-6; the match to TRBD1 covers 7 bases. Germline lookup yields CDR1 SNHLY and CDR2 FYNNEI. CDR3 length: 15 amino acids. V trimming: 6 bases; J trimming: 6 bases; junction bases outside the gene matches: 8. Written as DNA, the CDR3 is TGTGCCAGCAGGGGGACAGCGAATGGTAATTCACCCCTCCACTTT. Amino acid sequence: CASRGTANGNSPLHF.

The CDR3 coding sequence is TGTGCCAGTAGTACTAACAGAAATTCACCCCTCCACTTT. Amino acid sequence: CASSTNRNSPLHF. The J gene is TRBJ1-6, the V gene TRBV19; D unresolved. V was pared by 4 bases and J by 7 bases, with 8 bases between. This CDR3 is built from 13 residues. Germline lookup yields CDR1 LNHDA and CDR2 SQIVND (reference sequence).

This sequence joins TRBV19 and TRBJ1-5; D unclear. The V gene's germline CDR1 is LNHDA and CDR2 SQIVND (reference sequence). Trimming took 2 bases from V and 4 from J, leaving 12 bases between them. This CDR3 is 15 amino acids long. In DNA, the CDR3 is TGTGCCAGTAGTATAAATGGTGCCAGTAATCAGCCCCAGCATTTT. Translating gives CASSINGASNQPQHF.

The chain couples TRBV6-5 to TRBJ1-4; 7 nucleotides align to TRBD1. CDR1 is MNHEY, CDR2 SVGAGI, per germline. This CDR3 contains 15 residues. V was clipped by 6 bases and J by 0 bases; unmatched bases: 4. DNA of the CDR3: TGTGCCAGCAGAGGGGGCCCTGCAACTAATGAAAAACTGTTTTTT. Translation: CASRGGPATNEKLFF.

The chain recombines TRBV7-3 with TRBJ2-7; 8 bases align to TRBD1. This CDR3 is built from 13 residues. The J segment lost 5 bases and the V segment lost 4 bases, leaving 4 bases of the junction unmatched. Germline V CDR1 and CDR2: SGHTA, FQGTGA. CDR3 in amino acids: CASSSTGVDEQYF. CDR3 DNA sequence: TGTGCCAGCAGCTCGACAGGGGTCGACGAGCAGTACTTC.

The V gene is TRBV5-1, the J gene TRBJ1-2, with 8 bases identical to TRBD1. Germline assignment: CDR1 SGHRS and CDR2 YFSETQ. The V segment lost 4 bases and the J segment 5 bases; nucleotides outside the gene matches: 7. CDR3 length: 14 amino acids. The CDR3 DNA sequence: TGCGCCAGCAGCCCGTCCCGGGACAGGTATGGCTACACCTTC. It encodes CASSPSRDRYGYTF.

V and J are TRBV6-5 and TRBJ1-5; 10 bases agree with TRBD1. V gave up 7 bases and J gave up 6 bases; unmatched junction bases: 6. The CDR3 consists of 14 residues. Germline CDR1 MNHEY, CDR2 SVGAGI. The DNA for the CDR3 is TGTGCCAGCAACCGACAGGGGGCAGGTCAGCCCCAGCATTTT. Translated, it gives CASNRQGAGQPQHF.